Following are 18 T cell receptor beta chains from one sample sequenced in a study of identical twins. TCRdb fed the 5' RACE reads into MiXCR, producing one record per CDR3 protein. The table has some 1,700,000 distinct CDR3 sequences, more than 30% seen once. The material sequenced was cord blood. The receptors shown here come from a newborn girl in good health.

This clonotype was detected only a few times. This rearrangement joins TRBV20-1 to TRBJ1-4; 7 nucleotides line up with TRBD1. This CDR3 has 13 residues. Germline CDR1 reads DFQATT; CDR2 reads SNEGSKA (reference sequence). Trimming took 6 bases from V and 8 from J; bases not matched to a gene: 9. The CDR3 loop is CSARADRDEKLFF. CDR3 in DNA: TGCAGTGCCAGGGCCGACAGGGACGAAAAACTGTTTTTT.

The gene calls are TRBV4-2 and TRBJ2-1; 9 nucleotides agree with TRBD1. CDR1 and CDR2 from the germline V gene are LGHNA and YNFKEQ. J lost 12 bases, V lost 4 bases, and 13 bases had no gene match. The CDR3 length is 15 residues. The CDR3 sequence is CASSLRDRVGDGQFF. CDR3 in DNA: TGTGCCAGCAGCCTCCGGGACAGGGTAGGCGATGGGCAGTTCTTC.

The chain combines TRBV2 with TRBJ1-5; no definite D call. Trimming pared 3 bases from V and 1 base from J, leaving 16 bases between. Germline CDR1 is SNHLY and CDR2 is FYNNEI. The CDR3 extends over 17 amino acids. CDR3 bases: TGTGCCAGCAGTGAGGGTTCAGGCGTCCGGAGCAATCAGCCCCAGCATTTT. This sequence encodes CASSEGSGVRSNQPQHF.

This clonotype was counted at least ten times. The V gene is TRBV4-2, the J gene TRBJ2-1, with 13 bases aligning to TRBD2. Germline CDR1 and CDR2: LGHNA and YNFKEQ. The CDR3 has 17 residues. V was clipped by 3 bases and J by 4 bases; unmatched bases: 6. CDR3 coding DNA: TGTGCCAGCAGCCATCCTACTAGCGGGAGGGGTTACAATGAGCAGTTCTTC. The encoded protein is CASSHPTSGRGYNEQFF.

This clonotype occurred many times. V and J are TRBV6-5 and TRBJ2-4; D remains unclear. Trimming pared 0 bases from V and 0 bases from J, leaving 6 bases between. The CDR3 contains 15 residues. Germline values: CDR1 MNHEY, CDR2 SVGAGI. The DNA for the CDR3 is TGTGCCAGCAGTTACTCGGTGGGAGCCAAAAACATTCAGTACTTC. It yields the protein CASSYSVGAKNIQYF.

The chain's CDR3 is CASSLEEGSDIPYSNQPQHF. The CDR3, as DNA: TGTGCCAGCAGCTTGGAGGAGGGGTCCGATATACCATATAGCAATCAGCCCCAGCATTTT. V is TRBV5-6 and J is TRBJ1-5, with a tentative D call TRBD1 (5 bases). Per the germline V gene, CDR1 is SGHDT and CDR2 is YYEEEE. The V gene lost 0 bases and the J gene lost 0 bases, with 22 bases spanning the gap. The CDR3 sequence is 20 residues long.

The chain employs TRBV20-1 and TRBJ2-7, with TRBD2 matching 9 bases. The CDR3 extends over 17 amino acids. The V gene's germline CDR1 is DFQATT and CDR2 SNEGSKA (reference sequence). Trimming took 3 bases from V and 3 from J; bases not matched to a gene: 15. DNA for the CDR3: TGCAGTGCTAGCAAGCCCATCCGTGCGGGAGGGGACTACGAGCAGTACTTC. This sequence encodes CSASKPIRAGGDYEQYF.

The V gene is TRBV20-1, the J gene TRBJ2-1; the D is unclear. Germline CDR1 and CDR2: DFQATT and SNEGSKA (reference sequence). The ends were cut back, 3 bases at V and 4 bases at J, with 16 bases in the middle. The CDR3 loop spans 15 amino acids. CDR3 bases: TGCAGTGCTAGGCCTGTCCTCGCGGAATACAATGAGCAGTTCTTC. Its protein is CSARPVLAEYNEQFF.

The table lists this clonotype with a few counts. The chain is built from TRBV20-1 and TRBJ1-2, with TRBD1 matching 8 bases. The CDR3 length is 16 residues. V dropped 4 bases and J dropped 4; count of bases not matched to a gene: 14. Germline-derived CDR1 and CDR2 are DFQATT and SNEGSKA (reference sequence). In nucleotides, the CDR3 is TGCAGTGCTACCCGAAGGGCAGGGGGCGCAGGCTATGGCTACACCTTC. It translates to CSATRRAGGAGYGYTF.

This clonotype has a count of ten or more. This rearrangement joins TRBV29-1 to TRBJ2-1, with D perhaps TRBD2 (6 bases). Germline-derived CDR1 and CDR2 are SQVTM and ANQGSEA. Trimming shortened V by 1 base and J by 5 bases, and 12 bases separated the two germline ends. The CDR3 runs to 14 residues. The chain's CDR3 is CSVEGGDFHNEQFF. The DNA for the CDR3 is TGCAGCGTTGAAGGGGGGGACTTTCACAATGAGCAGTTCTTC.

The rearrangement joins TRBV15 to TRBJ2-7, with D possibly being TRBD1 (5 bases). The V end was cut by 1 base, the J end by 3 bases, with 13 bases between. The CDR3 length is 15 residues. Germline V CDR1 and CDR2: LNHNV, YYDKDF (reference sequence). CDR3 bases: TGTGCCACCAGCAGAGGACCTGGCGACAGCTACGAGCAGTACTTC. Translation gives CATSRGPGDSYEQYF.

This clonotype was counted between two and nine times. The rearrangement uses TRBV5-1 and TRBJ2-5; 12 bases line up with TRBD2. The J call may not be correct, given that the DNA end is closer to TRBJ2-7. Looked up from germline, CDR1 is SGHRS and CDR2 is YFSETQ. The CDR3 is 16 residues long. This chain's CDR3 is CASSLALAGGHDEQYF. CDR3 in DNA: TGCGCCAGCAGCTTGGCCCTAGCGGGAGGGCACGACGAGCAGTACTTC.

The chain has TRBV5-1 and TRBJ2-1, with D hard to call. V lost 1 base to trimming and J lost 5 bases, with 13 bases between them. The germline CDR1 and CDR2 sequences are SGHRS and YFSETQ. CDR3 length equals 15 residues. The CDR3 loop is CASSLTIAADNEQFF. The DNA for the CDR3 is TGCGCCAGCAGCTTGACGATAGCCGCAGACAATGAGCAGTTCTTC.

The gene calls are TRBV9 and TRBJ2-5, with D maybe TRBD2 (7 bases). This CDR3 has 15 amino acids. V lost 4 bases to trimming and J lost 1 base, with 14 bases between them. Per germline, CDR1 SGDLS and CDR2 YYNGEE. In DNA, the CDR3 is TGTGCCAGCAGCCTTAGGGGGGGTACCCAAGAGACCCAGTACTTC. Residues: CASSLRGGTQETQYF.

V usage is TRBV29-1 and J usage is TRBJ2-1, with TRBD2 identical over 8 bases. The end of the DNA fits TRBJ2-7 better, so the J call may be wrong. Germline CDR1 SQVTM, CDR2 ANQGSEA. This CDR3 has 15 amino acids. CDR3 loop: CSAGALAASYDEQYF. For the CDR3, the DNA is TGCAGCGCTGGGGCACTAGCGGCCTCCTACGATGAGCAGTACTTC.

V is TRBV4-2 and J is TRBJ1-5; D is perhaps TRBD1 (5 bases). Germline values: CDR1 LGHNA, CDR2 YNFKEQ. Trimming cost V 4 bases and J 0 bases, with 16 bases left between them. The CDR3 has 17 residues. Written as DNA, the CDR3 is TGTGCCAGCAGCCTAACCTCCCAGGGTATTAGCAATCAGCCCCAGCATTTT. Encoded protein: CASSLTSQGISNQPQHF.

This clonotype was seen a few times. CDR3: CSASRGEVQYF. The CDR3 region has the DNA TGCAGTGCTAGTCGCGGTGAGGTCCAGTACTTC. The chain recombines TRBV20-1 with TRBJ2-7; D is undetermined. Germline loops: CDR1 DFQATT, CDR2 SNEGSKA (reference sequence). Deletions cut 3 bases from V and 10 bases from J, with 13 bases between. CDR3 size: 11 residues.

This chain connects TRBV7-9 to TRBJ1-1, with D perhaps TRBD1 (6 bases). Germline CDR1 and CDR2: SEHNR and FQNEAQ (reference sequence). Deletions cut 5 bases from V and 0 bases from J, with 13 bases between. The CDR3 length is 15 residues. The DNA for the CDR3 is TGTGCCAGCAGCCCGGTTAGGGGGATGAACACTGAAGCTTTCTTT. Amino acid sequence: CASSPVRGMNTEAFF.